The following is a TCR beta chain sequence with its context. The antigen this receptor binds is unknown. Qualities for individual bases were not recorded, and no much larger clone is one base off. This sample is drawn from a study of blood T cell repertoires in COVID-19 (TCRdb year 2020). With respect to the entire study: The collaborator samples originated in the United States, Italy and Spain and spanned the acute and convalescent phases of COVID-19. Nearly every sample came with metadata listing a de-identified subject ID, COVID-19 status, age in years and sex. The repertoires were made available in a free public database intended to serve as a resource for research on the immune response to SARS-CoV-2. Deeply sampled blood TCRbeta repertoires from subjects exposed to, actively infected with, or recovered from COVID-19 were included in the dataset. HLA class I and class II types, where available, came from metadata supplied by the sample provider rather than from assay-based typing. Samples came from the ongoing ImmuneRACE study (first 160 participants) plus 1,254 subjects from 6 global collaborators. The prospective study material was composed of cDNA or gDNA derived from T cells, B-cell-depleted T cells, or PBMCs. On the study overall, not on this receptor specifically: The quantity of clinical and demographic metadata differed by source and by participant and was supplied without curation.

TCRbeta CDR3 regions were amplified from genomic DNA using the immunoSEQ Assay, a bias-controlled multiplex PCR. In the original analysis: Nucleated cell counts per sample were estimated from amplification of reference gene primers within the assay. To quantify the absolute abundance of each unique TCRbeta CDR3 rearrangement, sequence reads were collapsed and filtered. Productive Simpson clonality was computed per sample as the square root of Simpson's diversity index over productive rearrangements. TCRdb obtained this table from immuneACCESS and retained in-frame rearrangements with V and J assigned. These tables miss some clones; where compared with another copy, unresolved V genes account for less than half of the shortfall, and the remainder is unexplained. V and J calls plus clone size are reproduced from that table; the DNA served to infer D and trimming. In this sample the table shows roughly 250,000 clones, 85% to 90% of which occur a single time. Clones ranked in the top ten supply under 3% of the sample.

Based on the germline V gene (reference sequence), the CDR1 and CDR2 sequences are MNHEY and SMNVEV. V is pared back by 5 bases and J by 0 bases, with 5 bases lying between the germline termini. Including the terminal cysteine and phenylalanine, the CDR3 comprises 13 residues. Only the CDR3 region is kept as DNA, spanning 39 bases read in frame from base 1. Participants in the prospective study were enrolled through a virtual design, were aged roughly 18 to 90 years, and lived in about 25 United States geographic areas. Cohort assignment in the prospective study relied on participant-reported clinical history from a screening survey and a study questionnaire. Recovered participants in ImmuneRACE Cohort 3 were defined as having two consecutive negative NP/OP PCR tests, clearance from a healthcare professional, or resolution of symptoms. Mobile phlebotomists in the prospective study collected whole blood, serum and a nasopharyngeal or oropharyngeal swab from every participant. Participants in the prospective study had the option to provide additional blood draws and questionnaires over an approximately two-month period. Prospective study blood samples were shipped either frozen or at room temperature before DNA extraction.

This receptor was taken from a woman aged 18-35 years who had recovered from COVID-19. The chain uses TRBV27 and TRBJ1-5; the D segment cannot be called with confidence. The sequencing input was PBMCs or T cells enriched from blood (not recorded which). Here the CDR3 is given as CASSRDSNQPQHF. The DNA sequence is as follows: TGTGCCAGCAGTCGGGATAGCAATCAGCCCCAGCATTTT.